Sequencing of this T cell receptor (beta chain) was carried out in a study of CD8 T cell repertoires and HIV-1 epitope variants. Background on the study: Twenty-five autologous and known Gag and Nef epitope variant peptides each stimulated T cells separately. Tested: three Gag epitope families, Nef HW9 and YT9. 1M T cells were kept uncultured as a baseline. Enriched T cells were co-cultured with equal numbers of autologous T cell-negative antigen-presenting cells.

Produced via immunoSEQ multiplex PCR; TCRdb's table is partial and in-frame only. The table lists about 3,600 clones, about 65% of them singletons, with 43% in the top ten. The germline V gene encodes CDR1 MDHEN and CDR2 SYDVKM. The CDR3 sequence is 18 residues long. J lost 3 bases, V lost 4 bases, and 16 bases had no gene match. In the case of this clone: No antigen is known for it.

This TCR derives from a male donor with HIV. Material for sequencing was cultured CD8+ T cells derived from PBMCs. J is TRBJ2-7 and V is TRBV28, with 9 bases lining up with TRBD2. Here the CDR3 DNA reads TGTGCCAGCAGTTCGGGTCATAGCGGGAGTACCCCGCGCTACGAGCAGTACTTC. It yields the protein CASSSGHSGSTPRYEQYF. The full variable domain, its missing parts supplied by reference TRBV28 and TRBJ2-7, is DVKVTQSSRYLVKRTGEKVFLECVQDMDHENMFWYRQDPGLGLRLIYFSYDVKMKEKGDIPEGYSVSREKKERFSLILESASTNQTSMYLCASSSGHSGSTPRYEQYFGPGTRLTVT.